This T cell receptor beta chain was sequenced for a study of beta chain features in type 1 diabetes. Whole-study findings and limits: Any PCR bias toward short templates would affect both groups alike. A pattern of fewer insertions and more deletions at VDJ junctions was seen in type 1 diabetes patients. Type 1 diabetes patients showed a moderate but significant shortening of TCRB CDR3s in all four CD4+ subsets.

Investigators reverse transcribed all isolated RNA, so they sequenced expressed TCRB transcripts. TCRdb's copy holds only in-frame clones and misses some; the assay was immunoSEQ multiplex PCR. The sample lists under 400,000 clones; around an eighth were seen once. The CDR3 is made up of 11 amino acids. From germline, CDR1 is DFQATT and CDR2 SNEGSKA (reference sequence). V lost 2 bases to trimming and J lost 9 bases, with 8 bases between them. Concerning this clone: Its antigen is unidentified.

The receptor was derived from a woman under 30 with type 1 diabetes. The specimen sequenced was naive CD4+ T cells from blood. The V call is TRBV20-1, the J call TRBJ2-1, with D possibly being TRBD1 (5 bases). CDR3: CSARPRVEQFF. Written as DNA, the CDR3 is TGCAGTGCTAGACCCAGGGTTGAGCAGTTCTTC.